The 6 T cell receptor beta chains given below trace back to one sample, sequenced in a study of blood T cell repertoires in COVID-19. Method: immunoSEQ multiplex PCR; TCRdb's copy keeps in-frame clones and lacks some. Here the sample spans 150,000 or so clones, around 89% being singletons. The sequencing input was peripheral blood. These receptors originate from a man between 60 and 75 years old with active or convalescent COVID-19.

The V gene is TRBV5-1, the J gene TRBJ2-3; 14 positions agree with TRBD2. V shed 2 bases and J 2 bases; nucleotides not matched to a gene: 4. The CDR3 runs to 17 residues. Germline assignment: CDR1 SGHRS and CDR2 YFSETQ. The CDR3 coding sequence is TGCGCCAGCAGCTTTGGGACTAGCGGGAGAACCACAGATACGCAGTATTTT. Translating it yields CASSFGTSGRTTDTQYF.

This chain links TRBV9 with TRBJ2-3; perhaps TRBD1 as D (6 bases). CDR1 and CDR2 from the germline V gene are SGDLS and YYNGEE. V dropped 4 bases and J dropped 6 bases, with 12 bases sitting between them. CDR3 size: 13 residues. CDR3 sequence: CASSLTGSDTQYF. The CDR3 DNA is TGTGCCAGCAGCCTAACAGGGTCGGATACGCAGTATTTT.

CDR3 protein: CATQTGTGNQPQHF. The CDR3 nucleotides read TGTGCCACCCAGACAGGGACGGGCAATCAGCCCCAGCATTTT. The chain has TRBV24-1 and TRBJ1-5; 7 bases match TRBD1. The CDR3 is 14 residues long. Unmatched junction bases numbered 6, after V lost 9 bases and J lost 2 bases. Germline CDR1 reads KGHDR; CDR2 reads SFDVKD.

The chain links TRBV9 to TRBJ2-5, with 7 positions matching TRBD2. Germline loops: CDR1 SGDLS, CDR2 YYNGEE. V lost 4 bases, J lost 5 bases, and 8 bases stayed unmatched. The CDR3 loop spans 14 amino acids. Here the CDR3 DNA reads TGTGCCAGCAGCCCCCGGGGAGGGAGGGAGACCCAGTACTTC. Protein: CASSPRGGRETQYF.

V is TRBV7-8 and J is TRBJ2-3, with D perhaps TRBD1 (5 bases). The length of the CDR3 is 14 residues. Germline V gene data show CDR1 as SGHVS and CDR2 as FQNEAQ. V was trimmed by 5 bases and J by 0 bases, leaving 9 bases between them. CDR3 region: CASSLRQSTDTQYF. The CDR3 DNA reads as TGTGCCAGCAGCCTACGACAGAGCACAGATACGCAGTATTTT.

A few counts support this clone. The chain has TRBV4-1 and TRBJ2-1; D perhaps matches TRBD1 (6 bases). Looked up from germline, CDR1 is MGHRA and CDR2 is YSYEKL. CDR3 size: 16 residues. V lost 5 bases to trimming and J lost 4 bases, with 18 bases between them. CDR3 region: CASSGWGRDKYNEQFF. DNA of the CDR3: TGCGCCAGCAGCGGGTGGGGCAGGGACAAATACAATGAGCAGTTCTTC.